This TCR beta chain was observed in a study of T cells after posttransplantation cyclophosphamide. The related graft donor's blood sample was taken on the day of bone marrow donation. V dropped 4 bases and J dropped 8 bases, with 11 bases sitting between them. This CDR3 spans 13 amino acids. The germline CDR1 and CDR2 sequences are MNHEY and SVGAGI. Clones were read by immunoSEQ multiplex PCR, and TCRdb kept only the in-frame ones, dropping some. Of some 9,000 clones in the sample, nearly 99% were seen once. The sequenced material came from naive CD8+ T cells sorted from PBMCs. The chain uses TRBV6-5 and TRBJ2-2; D possibly corresponds to TRBD2 (5 bases). This receptor was obtained from a man aged 50 to 60 in good health, CMV-negative, and a related stem cell transplant donor. The DNA for the CDR3 is TGTGCCAGCAGTTCCCCTCCGGGGGGGGAGCTGTTTTTT. Residues: CASSSPPGGELFF.